These 3 T cell receptor beta chains were all obtained from the same sample, sequenced in a study of radiotherapy plus CTLA-4 blockade in lung cancer. The method was immunoSEQ multiplex PCR; TCRdb's version includes in-frame clones alone and lacks a portion of them. The data hold under 20,000 clones, with about 84% observed a single time. Material: peripheral blood, obtained from a patient treated with radiotherapy plus ipilimumab. These receptors came from a human donor with non-small cell lung cancer whose response to radiotherapy plus ipilimumab could not be evaluated.

The chain has TRBV7-2 and TRBJ2-5; tentative D call: TRBD2 (6 bases). The CDR3 has 15 residues. Germline assignment: CDR1 SGHTA and CDR2 FQGNSA. Trimming removed 0 bases from V and 4 bases from J, with 12 bases in between. In DNA form, the CDR3 reads TGTGCCAGCAGCTTAGCTCCGCGGGGCGGAGAGACCCAGTACTTC. It specifies CASSLAPRGGETQYF.

CDR3 nucleotides: TGTGCCAGCAGTCGACCAAAGACGGGTAACTATGGCTACACCTTC. Translating it yields CASSRPKTGNYGYTF. The chain links TRBV9 to TRBJ1-2; no clear D gene. The germline V gene encodes CDR1 SGDLS and CDR2 YYNGEE. The CDR3 is 15 amino acids. Trimming took 5 bases from V and 1 from J, leaving 15 bases between them.

The rearrangement joins TRBV6-5 to TRBJ2-1; 7 bases map to TRBD2. Germline values: CDR1 MNHEY, CDR2 SVGAGI. This CDR3 comprises 16 residues. The junction had 8 bases not matched to a gene; V was cut back by 6 bases and J by 0 bases. CDR3 sequence reads: CASSYVGGSSYNEQFF. Here the CDR3 DNA reads TGTGCCAGCAGCTACGTCGGGGGGAGCTCCTACAATGAGCAGTTCTTC.